This T cell receptor (beta chain) appears in the sequencing data of a study of CD8+CD57+ T cells in acquired aplastic anemia. It was patients with CD8+CD57+ cell expansion by flow cytometry who were chosen for sequencing. The CDR3 contains 14 residues. The ends lost 3 bases at V and 5 bases at J; junction bases unmatched: 6. According to the study, genomic DNA was the template for TCR beta VDJ and CDR3 profiling. TCRdb re-called the reads through MiXCR, storing one row per CDR3 protein. Here the sample spans around 290,000 distinct CDR3 sequences, about three fifths being singletons. The V call is TRBV12-3 or TRBV12-4, the J call TRBJ2-7; 8 nucleotides agree with TRBD1. The TCR comes from a human donor with aplastic anemia. Sequences were obtained from sorted CD4+, CD8+, or CD8+CD57+ T cells (not recorded which) from PBMCs. The CDR3 here is CASSLGTGLHEQYF. CDR3 in DNA: TGTGCCAGCAGTTTGGGGACAGGCCTACACGAGCAGTACTTC.